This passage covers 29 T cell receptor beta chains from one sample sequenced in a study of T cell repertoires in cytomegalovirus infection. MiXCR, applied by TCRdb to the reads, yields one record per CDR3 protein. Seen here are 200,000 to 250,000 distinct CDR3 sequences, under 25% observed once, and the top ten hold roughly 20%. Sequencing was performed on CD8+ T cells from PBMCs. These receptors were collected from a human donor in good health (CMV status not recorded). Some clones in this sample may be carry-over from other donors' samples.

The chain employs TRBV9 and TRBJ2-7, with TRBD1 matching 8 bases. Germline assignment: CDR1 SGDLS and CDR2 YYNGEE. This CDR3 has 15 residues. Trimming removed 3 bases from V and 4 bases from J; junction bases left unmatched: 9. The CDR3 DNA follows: TGTGCCAGCAGCGAGGGGCAGGGGGCAGGATACGAGCAGTACTTC. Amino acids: CASSEGQGAGYEQYF.

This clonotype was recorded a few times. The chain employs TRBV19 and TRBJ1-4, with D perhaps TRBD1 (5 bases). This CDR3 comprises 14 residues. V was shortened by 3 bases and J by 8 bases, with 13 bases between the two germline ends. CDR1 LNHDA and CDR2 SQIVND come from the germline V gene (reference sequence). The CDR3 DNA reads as TGTGCCAGTAGTATTTTGGGGGATGGAGAAAAACTGTTTTTT. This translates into CASSILGDGEKLFF. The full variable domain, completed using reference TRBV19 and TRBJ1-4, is DGGITQSPKYLFRKEGQNVTLSCEQNLNHDAMYWYRQDPGQGLRLIYYSQIVNDFQKGDIAEGYSVSREKKESFPLTVTSAQKNPTAFYLCASSILGDGEKLFFGSGTQLSVL.

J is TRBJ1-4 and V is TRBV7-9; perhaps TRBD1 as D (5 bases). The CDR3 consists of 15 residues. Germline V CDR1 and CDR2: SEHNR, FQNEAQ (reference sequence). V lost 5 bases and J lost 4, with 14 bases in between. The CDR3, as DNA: TGTGCCAGCAGCGAAGACAGTTCCTATAATGAAAAACTGTTTTTT. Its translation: CASSEDSSYNEKLFF.

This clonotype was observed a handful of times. CDR3 sequence (DNA): TGTGCCAGCAGCCCTGGAAAATTTCCGGGAGTAAAAAATTCACCCCTCCACTTT. Translated: CASSPGKFPGVKNSPLHF. The chain links TRBV3-1 to TRBJ1-6; D is ambiguous. CDR3 length: 18 residues. Looked up from germline, CDR1 is LGHDT and CDR2 is YNNKEL (reference sequence). Trimming removed 4 bases at V and 7 bases at J, with 23 bases between. Looking up the rest from reference TRBV3-1 and TRBJ1-6 gives the full variable domain: DTAVSQTPKYLVTQMGNDKSIKCEQNLGHDTMYWYKQDSKKFLKIMFSYNNKELIINETVPNRFSPKSPDKAHLNLHINSLELGDSAVYFCASSPGKFPGVKNSPLHFGNGTRLTVT.

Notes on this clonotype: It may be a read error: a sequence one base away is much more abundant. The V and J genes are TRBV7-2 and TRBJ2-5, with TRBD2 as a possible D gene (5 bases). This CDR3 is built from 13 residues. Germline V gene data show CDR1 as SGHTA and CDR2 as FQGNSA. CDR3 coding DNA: TGTGCCAGCAGCTTATGGGCTTGGGAGACCCAGCACTTC. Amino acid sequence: CASSLWAWETQHF.

CDR3 sequence: CASIKGPTEAFF. The CDR3 nucleotides read TGTGCCAGCATTAAAGGGCCCACTGAAGCTTTCTTT. The chain uses TRBV27 and TRBJ1-1, with no clear D. Deletions cut 7 bases from V and 4 bases from J, with 10 bases between. The V gene's germline CDR1 is MNHEY and CDR2 SMNVEV (reference sequence). There are 12 residues in the CDR3.

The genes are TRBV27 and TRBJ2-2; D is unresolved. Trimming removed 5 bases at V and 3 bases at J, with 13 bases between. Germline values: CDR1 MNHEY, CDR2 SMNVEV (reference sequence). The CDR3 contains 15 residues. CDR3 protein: CASSNYGPYTGELFF. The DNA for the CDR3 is TGTGCCAGCAGTAACTACGGGCCATACACCGGGGAGCTGTTTTTT.

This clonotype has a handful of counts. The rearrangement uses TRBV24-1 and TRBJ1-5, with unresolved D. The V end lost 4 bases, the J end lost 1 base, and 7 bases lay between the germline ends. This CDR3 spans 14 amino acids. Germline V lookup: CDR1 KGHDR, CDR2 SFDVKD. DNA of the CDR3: TGTGCCACCAGTGAGCGACGGAGCAATCAGCCCCAGCATTTT. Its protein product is CATSERRSNQPQHF.

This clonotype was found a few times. The CDR3 nucleotides are TGTGCCAGCAGCTTTGGACTGTGGACCCGGGAGACCCAGTACTTC. This gives the protein CASSFGLWTRETQYF. The rearrangement links TRBV7-8 to TRBJ2-5; TRBD2 is a possible D gene (5 bases). V lost 3 bases, J lost 5 bases, and 16 bases lay in between. The CDR3 is made up of 15 amino acids. The V gene's germline CDR1 is SGHVS and CDR2 FQNEAQ.

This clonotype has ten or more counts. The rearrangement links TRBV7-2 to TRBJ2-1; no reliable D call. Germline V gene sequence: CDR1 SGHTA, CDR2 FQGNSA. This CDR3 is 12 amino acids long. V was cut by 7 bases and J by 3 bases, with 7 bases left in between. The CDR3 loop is CASKLGYNEQFF. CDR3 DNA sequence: TGTGCCAGCAAATTAGGCTACAATGAGCAGTTCTTC.

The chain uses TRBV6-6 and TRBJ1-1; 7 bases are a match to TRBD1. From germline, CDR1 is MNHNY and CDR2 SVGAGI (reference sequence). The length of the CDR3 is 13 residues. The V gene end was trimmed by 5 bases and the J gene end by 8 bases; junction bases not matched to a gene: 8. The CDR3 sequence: CASSRQGPWEAFF. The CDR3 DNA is TGTGCCAGCAGTCGACAGGGCCCGTGGGAAGCTTTCTTT.

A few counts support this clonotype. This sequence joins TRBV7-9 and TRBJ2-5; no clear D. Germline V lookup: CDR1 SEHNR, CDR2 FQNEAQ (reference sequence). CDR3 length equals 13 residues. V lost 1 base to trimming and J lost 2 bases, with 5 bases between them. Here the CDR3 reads CASSLVEQETQYF. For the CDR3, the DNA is TGTGCCAGCAGCTTAGTAGAACAAGAGACCCAGTACTTC.

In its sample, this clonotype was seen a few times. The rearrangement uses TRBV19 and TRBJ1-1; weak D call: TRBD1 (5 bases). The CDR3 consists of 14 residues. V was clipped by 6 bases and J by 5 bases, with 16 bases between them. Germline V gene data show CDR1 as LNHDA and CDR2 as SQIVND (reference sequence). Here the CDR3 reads CASRRGGGVTEAFF. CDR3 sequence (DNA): TGTGCCAGTAGAAGAGGAGGAGGGGTAACTGAAGCTTTCTTT. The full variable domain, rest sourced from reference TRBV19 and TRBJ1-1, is DGGITQSPKYLFRKEGQNVTLSCEQNLNHDAMYWYRQDPGQGLRLIYYSQIVNDFQKGDIAEGYSVSREKKESFPLTVTSAQKNPTAFYLCASRRGGGVTEAFFGQGTRLTVV.

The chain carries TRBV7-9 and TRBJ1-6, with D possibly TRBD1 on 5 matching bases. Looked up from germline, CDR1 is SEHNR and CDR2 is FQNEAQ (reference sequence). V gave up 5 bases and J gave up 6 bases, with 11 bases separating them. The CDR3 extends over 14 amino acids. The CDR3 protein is CASSPQQVNSPLHF. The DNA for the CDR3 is TGTGCCAGCAGCCCCCAACAGGTTAATTCACCCCTCCACTTT.

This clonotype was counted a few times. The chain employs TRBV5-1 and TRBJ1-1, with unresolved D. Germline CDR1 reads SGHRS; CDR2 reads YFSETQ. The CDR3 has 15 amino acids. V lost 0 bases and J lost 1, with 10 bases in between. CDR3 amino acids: CASSLEAQRNTEAFF. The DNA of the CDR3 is TGCGCCAGCAGCTTGGAGGCACAGAGGAACACTGAAGCTTTCTTT.

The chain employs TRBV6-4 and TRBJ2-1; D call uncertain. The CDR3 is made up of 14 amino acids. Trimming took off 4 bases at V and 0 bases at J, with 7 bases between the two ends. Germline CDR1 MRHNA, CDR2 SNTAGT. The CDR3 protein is CASSARSSYNEQFF. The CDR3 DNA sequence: TGTGCCAGCAGTGCCAGATCCTCCTACAATGAGCAGTTCTTC.

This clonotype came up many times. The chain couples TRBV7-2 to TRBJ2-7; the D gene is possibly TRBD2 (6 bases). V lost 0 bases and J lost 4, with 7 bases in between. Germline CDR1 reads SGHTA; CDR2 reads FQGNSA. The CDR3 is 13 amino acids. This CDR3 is CASSLATRYEQYF. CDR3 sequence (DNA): TGTGCCAGCAGCTTAGCGACTAGATACGAGCAGTACTTC. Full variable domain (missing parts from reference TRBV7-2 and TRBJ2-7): GAGVSQSPSNKVTEKGKDVELRCDPISGHTALYWYRQSLGQGLEFLIYFQGNSAPDKSGLPSDRFSAERTGGSVSTLTIQRTQQEDSAVYLCASSLATRYEQYFGPGTRLTVT.

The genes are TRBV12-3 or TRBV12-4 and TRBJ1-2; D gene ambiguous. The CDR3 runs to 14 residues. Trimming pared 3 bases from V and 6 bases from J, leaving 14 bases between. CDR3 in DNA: TGTGCCAGCAGTTTCGCCCCCCTGGTTGATGGCTACACCTTC. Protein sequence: CASSFAPLVDGYTF.

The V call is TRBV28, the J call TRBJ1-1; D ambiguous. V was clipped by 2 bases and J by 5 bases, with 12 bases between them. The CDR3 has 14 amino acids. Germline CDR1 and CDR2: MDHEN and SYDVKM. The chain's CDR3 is CASSLRGVRTEAFF. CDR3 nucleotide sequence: TGTGCCAGCAGTTTACGGGGAGTGAGGACTGAAGCTTTCTTT.

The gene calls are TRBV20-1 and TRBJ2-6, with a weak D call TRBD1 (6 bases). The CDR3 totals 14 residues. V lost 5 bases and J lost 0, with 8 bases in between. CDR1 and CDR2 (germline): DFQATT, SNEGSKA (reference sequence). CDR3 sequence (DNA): TGCAGTGCTCAAGGGGGCTCTGGGGCCAACGTCCTGACTTTC. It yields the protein CSAQGGSGANVLTF.

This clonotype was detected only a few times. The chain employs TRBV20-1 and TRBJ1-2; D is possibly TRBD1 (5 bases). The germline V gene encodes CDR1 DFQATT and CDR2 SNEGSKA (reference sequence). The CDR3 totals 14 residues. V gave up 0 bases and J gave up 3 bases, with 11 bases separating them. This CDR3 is CSAREEGVHYGYTF. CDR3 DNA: TGCAGTGCTAGAGAAGAAGGGGTCCACTATGGCTACACCTTC.

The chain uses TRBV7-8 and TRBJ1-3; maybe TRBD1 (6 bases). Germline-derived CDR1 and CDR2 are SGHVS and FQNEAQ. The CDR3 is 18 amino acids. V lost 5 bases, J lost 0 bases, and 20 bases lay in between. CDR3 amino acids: CASSPGGAAAFSGNTIYF. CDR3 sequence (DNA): TGTGCCAGCAGCCCCGGGGGGGCAGCGGCATTCTCTGGAAACACCATATATTTT. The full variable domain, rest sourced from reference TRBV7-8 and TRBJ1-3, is GAGVSQSPRYKVAKRGQDVALRCDPISGHVSLFWYQQALGQGPEFLTYFQNEAQLDKSGLPSDRFFAERPEGSVSTLKIQRTQQEDSAVYLCASSPGGAAAFSGNTIYFGEGSWLTVV.

CDR3 sequence: CASSRGQGAGNQPQHF. CDR3 nucleotide sequence: TGTGCCAGCAGTAGAGGACAGGGGGCCGGCAATCAGCCCCAGCATTTT. The rearrangement joins TRBV28 to TRBJ1-5; 11 nucleotides line up with TRBD1. With 5 bases clipped from V and 2 bases from J, the junction kept 5 bases outside the gene matches. The CDR3 sequence is 16 residues long. Per the germline V gene, CDR1 is MDHEN and CDR2 is SYDVKM.

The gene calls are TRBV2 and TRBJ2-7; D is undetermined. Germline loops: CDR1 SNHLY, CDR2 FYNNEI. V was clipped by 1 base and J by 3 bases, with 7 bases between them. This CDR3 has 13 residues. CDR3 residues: CASSEGQFYEQYF. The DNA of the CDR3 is TGTGCCAGCAGTGAAGGACAATTCTACGAGCAGTACTTC. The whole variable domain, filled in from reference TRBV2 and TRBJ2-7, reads EPEVTQTPSHQVTQMGQEVILRCVPISNHLYFYWYRQILGQKVEFLVSFYNNEISEKSEIFDDQFSVERPDGSNFTLKIRSTKLEDSAMYFCASSEGQFYEQYFGPGTRLTVT.

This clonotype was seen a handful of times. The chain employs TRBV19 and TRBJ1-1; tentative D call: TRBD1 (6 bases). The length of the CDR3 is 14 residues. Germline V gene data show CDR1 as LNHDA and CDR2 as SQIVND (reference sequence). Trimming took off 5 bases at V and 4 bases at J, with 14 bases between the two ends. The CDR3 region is CASSLQGGATEAFF. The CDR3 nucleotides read TGTGCCAGTAGTCTACAGGGTGGGGCCACTGAAGCTTTCTTT.

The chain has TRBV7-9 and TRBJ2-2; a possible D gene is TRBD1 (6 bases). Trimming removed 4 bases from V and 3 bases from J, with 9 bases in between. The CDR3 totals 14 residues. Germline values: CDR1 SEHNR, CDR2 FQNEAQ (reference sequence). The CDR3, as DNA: TGTGCCAGCAGCTACGAGGGGGACACCGGGGAGCTGTTTTTT. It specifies CASSYEGDTGELFF.

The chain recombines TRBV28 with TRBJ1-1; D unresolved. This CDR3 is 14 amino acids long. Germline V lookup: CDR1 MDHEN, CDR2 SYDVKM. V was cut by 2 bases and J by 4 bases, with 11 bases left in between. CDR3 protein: CASSLGVSSTEAFF. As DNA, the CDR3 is TGTGCCAGCAGTTTAGGCGTTTCTAGCACTGAAGCTTTCTTT.

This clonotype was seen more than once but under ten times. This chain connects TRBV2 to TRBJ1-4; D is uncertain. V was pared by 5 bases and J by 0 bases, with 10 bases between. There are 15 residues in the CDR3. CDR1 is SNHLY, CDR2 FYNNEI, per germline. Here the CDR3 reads CASSQSVATNEKLFF. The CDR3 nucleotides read TGTGCCAGCAGTCAGTCAGTTGCAACTAATGAAAAACTGTTTTTT.

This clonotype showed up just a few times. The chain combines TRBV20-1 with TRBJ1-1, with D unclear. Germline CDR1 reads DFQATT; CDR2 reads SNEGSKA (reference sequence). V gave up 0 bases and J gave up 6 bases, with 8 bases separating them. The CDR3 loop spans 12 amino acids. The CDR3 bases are TGCAGTGCTAGAGATCTGTTCGCTGAAGCTTTCTTT. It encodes CSARDLFAEAFF.